This T cell receptor beta chain derives from a study of blood T cell repertoires in COVID-19. TCRdb's table, derived via immunoSEQ multiplex PCR, lists solely in-frame clones and lacks some. In the table there are 95,000 to 100,000 clones, 80% to 95% of which are singletons. CDR3 length equals 13 residues. V was trimmed by 3 bases and J by 9 bases, leaving 12 bases between them. Sequenced material: peripheral blood. The chain has TRBV12-3 or TRBV12-4 and TRBJ2-1, with a tentative D call TRBD2 (6 bases). This TCR came from a man between 45 and 60 years old with active COVID-19. CDR3 amino acids: CASSFAGRSEQFF. The CDR3 DNA follows: TGTGCCAGCAGTTTCGCAGGGAGGAGTGAGCAGTTCTTC.